Presented here are 8 T cell receptor beta chains from one specimen sequenced in a study of cytomegalovirus exposure and HLA in healthy donors. Both 60 Vbeta primers and 13 Jbeta primers went into the PCR. Libraries were prepared by immunoSEQ multiplex PCR; TCRdb keeps only in-frame clonotypes and omits some of them. The sample has some 200,000 clones. The sample taken for sequencing was PBMCs. The receptors come from a woman aged 18-29 years in good health and CMV-seropositive.

About this clone itself: The sample contains more than one DNA sequence encoding this CDR3. V is TRBV5-1 and J is TRBJ2-5, with D possibly TRBD2 on 5 matching bases. The CDR3 has 13 residues. In germline, CDR1 is SGHRS, CDR2 YFSETQ. Trimming took 0 bases from V and 5 from J, leaving 8 bases between them. The CDR3 loop reads CASSLAGGETQYF. The CDR3 nucleotides are TGCGCCAGCAGCTTGGCTGGCGGGGAGACCCAGTACTTC.

The chain employs TRBV19 and TRBJ1-5, with 7 bases fitting TRBD1. The CDR3 is 15 residues long. V dropped 5 bases and J dropped 4; count of bases not matched to a gene: 8. Germline CDR1 LNHDA, CDR2 SQIVND (reference sequence). The CDR3 DNA is TGTGCCAGTAGTTCGTCAGGGGGTATGAATCAGCCCCAGCATTTT. Encoded protein: CASSSSGGMNQPQHF.

V is TRBV11-3 and J is TRBJ1-2, with 8 bases lining up with TRBD1. Trimming cost V 5 bases and J 1 base; bases outside gene matches: 3. The germline V gene has CDR1 SGHNT and CDR2 YENEEA. CDR3 length: 14 residues. This CDR3 is CASSGQGRNYGYTF. The DNA of the CDR3 is TGTGCCAGCAGCGGACAGGGTCGTAACTATGGCTACACCTTC.

The chain has TRBV18 and TRBJ2-1; maybe TRBD1 (7 bases). Germline V gives CDR1 KGHSH, CDR2 LQKENI. Trimming pared 3 bases from V and 13 bases from J, leaving 16 bases between. CDR3 length: 13 residues. The DNA for the CDR3 is TGTGCCAGCTCACCGACAGGGACGCGGGACCAGTTCTTC. Amino acids: CASSPTGTRDQFF. The full variable domain, in which reference TRBV18 and TRBJ2-1 provide the parts outside the CDR3, is NAGVMQNPRHLVRRRGQEARLRCSPMKGHSHVYWYRQLPEEGLKFMVYLQKENIIDESGMPKERFSAEFPKEGPSILRIQQVVRGDSAAYFCASSPTGTRDQFFGPGTRLTVL.

The chain combines TRBV2 with TRBJ1-5; a possible D gene is TRBD1 (5 bases). This CDR3 contains 13 residues. The V gene lost 7 bases and the J gene lost 2 bases, with 9 bases spanning the gap. Germline CDR1 and CDR2: SNHLY and FYNNEI. The CDR3 sequence: CASNPTGNQPQHF. The CDR3 nucleotides are TGTGCCAGCAACCCGACAGGCAATCAGCCCCAGCATTTT.

V and J are TRBV7-9 and TRBJ2-7, with D possibly being TRBD2 (5 bases). The ends were cut back, 2 bases at V and 1 base at J, with 6 bases in the middle. Germline V gives CDR1 SEHNR, CDR2 FQNEAQ (reference sequence). The CDR3 totals 13 residues. The DNA for the CDR3 is TGTGCCAGCAGCTTAAGCGGATCCTACGAGCAGTACTTC. It codes for CASSLSGSYEQYF.

The rearrangement joins TRBV5-1 to TRBJ2-7; possible D gene TRBD1, 5 bases. Trimming cost V 4 bases and J 0 bases, with 14 bases left between them. The CDR3 has 15 residues. Per the germline V gene, CDR1 is SGHRS and CDR2 is YFSETQ. Here the CDR3 DNA reads TGCGCCAGCAGCCCCACCCGACAGAGCTCCTACGAGCAGTACTTC. Amino acids: CASSPTRQSSYEQYF.

The chain uses TRBV19 and TRBJ1-5; D is unclear. There are 15 residues in the CDR3. In germline, CDR1 is LNHDA, CDR2 SQIVND (reference sequence). Trimming removed 3 bases from V and 6 bases from J, with 15 bases in between. The CDR3 DNA reads TGTGCCAGTAGTATGAGTCAGACCCGGGTTCAGCCCCAGCATTTT. Its translation: CASSMSQTRVQPQHF.